This T cell receptor beta chain was profiled in a study of blood T cell repertoires in COVID-19. As for the study in general: From T cells, B-cell-depleted T cells, or PBMCs came the material, which was cDNA or gDNA.

The V gene lost 0 bases and the J gene lost 8 bases, with 16 bases spanning the gap. CDR1 is LNHNV, CDR2 YYDKDF, per germline (reference sequence). The CDR3 consists of 15 residues. Per the original methods: Reference gene primers were amplified, and this amplification served to estimate nucleated cell counts. The data were produced by immunoSEQ multiplex PCR, yet TCRdb's version contains in-frame clones alone and is incomplete. V and J calls and clone size are those listed in that table; D and trimming were worked out from the DNA. Of more than 110,000 clones listed, roughly 73% are singletons. The V and J genes are TRBV15 and TRBJ1-1; D is unclear. This sequence was found in a woman in her forties or fifties with active or convalescent COVID-19. The sample comprised peripheral blood. The CDR3 DNA sequence: TGTGCCACCAGCAGAGATGCGATTGCGGCCGCGGAAGCTTTCTTT. It specifies CATSRDAIAAAEAFF.